These T cell receptor beta chains were read from a single sample in a study of blood T cell repertoires in COVID-19. Libraries were prepared by immunoSEQ multiplex PCR; TCRdb keeps only in-frame clonotypes and omits some of them. This table has just over 150,000 clones, around 91% appearing once. Sequenced sample: peripheral blood. These receptors all come from a woman aged 40 to 50 with acute or convalescent COVID-19. Both conserved end residues are part of each CDR3. The order of the fields is D gene, V gene, J gene, clone size, CDR3 DNA, CDR3 protein. The D gene is left open where the match is weak. Size values are once, few and many counts, or a class for expanded clones, and some rows have none.

D gene: NA
V gene: TRBV11-2
J gene: TRBJ1-6
clone size: NA
CDR3 DNA: TGTGCCAGCAGCTTAGACAGGGTCCGTTCACCCCTCCACTTT
CDR3 protein: CASSLDRVRSPLHF

D gene: NA
V gene: TRBV27
J gene: TRBJ1-5
clone size: NA
CDR3 DNA: TGTGCCAGCAGTTTGGGCCTCCACAATCAGCCCCAGCATTTT
CDR3 protein: CASSLGLHNQPQHF

D gene: NA
V gene: TRBV6-1
J gene: TRBJ1-4
clone size: NA
CDR3 DNA: TGTGCCAGCAGTGAAGTTGTGGGGGCTGGGGAAAAACTGTTTTTT
CDR3 protein: CASSEVVGAGEKLFF

D gene: TRBD1
V gene: TRBV29-1
J gene: TRBJ1-1
clone size: NA
CDR3 DNA: TGCAGCGTTAGCAACAGGGGGAACACTGAAGCTTTCTTT
CDR3 protein: CSVSNRGNTEAFF

D gene: NA
V gene: TRBV9
J gene: TRBJ2-7
clone size: NA
CDR3 DNA: TGTGCCAGCAGCGTATTCCGGGATAGCCTTACCTACGAGCAGTACTTC
CDR3 protein: CASSVFRDSLTYEQYF

D gene: TRBD2
V gene: TRBV30
J gene: TRBJ2-2
clone size: NA
CDR3 DNA: TGTGCCTGGCAATATCTAGCGGGAGGCCCCGGGGAGCTGTTTTTT
CDR3 protein: CAWQYLAGGPGELFF

D gene: TRBD1
V gene: TRBV6-1
J gene: TRBJ2-3
clone size: NA
CDR3 DNA: TGTGCCAGCAGTGGGGGACAGGGGCCGACTGGGAGCACGCAGTATTTT
CDR3 protein: CASSGGQGPTGSTQYF

D gene: NA
V gene: TRBV5-1
J gene: TRBJ1-2
clone size: NA
CDR3 DNA: TGCGCCAGCAGCTTGGACTCTCCCGACAGAGGCGGCTACACCTTC
CDR3 protein: CASSLDSPDRGGYTF

D gene: TRBD1
V gene: TRBV5-1
J gene: TRBJ2-5
clone size: NA
CDR3 DNA: TGCGCCAGCAGCTTGGCCAGTAACAGGGGGCACCAGACCCAGTACTTC
CDR3 protein: CASSLASNRGHQTQYF

D gene: NA
V gene: TRBV19
J gene: TRBJ2-7
clone size: NA
CDR3 DNA: TGTGCCAGTAGTATAATTACAGGCAAAGGAAAAACTATCTCCTACGAGCAGTACTTC
CDR3 protein: CASSIITGKGKTISYEQYF

D gene: TRBD1
V gene: TRBV18
J gene: TRBJ2-7
clone size: NA
CDR3 DNA: TGTGCCAGCTCACCATATACAACAGGGGGCGCGGGGGAGCAGTACTTC
CDR3 protein: CASSPYTTGGAGEQYF

D gene: TRBD1
V gene: TRBV5-1
J gene: TRBJ2-3
clone size: NA
CDR3 DNA: TGCGCCAGCAGCTTGGGGGGACAGCCAAGCACAGATACGCAGTATTTT
CDR3 protein: CASSLGGQPSTDTQYF

D gene: TRBD1
V gene: TRBV6-2/TRBV6-3
J gene: TRBJ2-1
clone size: NA
CDR3 DNA: TGTGCCAGCAGTGAGGACAGGGTGTCCTACAATGAGCAGTTCTTC
CDR3 protein: CASSEDRVSYNEQFF

D gene: TRBD2
V gene: TRBV3-1/TRBV3-2
J gene: TRBJ2-7
clone size: NA
CDR3 DNA: TGTGCCAGCAGCCTCATGGGAGTAGCGGGCACAGTCGGGGAGCAGTACTTC
CDR3 protein: CASSLMGVAGTVGEQYF

D gene: TRBD2
V gene: TRBV28
J gene: TRBJ2-7
clone size: NA
CDR3 DNA: TGTGCCAGCAGTTCGGGACTAGCGGGGGGAAGACACGAGCAGTACTTC
CDR3 protein: CASSSGLAGGRHEQYF

D gene: NA
V gene: TRBV5-1
J gene: TRBJ2-7
clone size: NA
CDR3 DNA: TGCGCCAGCAGCTTGGGTTTTAGCGGCCACGAGCAGTACTTC
CDR3 protein: CASSLGFSGHEQYF

D gene: TRBD2
V gene: TRBV20-1
J gene: TRBJ2-5
clone size: NA
CDR3 DNA: TGCAGTGCTAGTCTAGCGGGAGGGCTTAAGACCCAGTACTTC
CDR3 protein: CSASLAGGLKTQYF

D gene: NA
V gene: TRBV9
J gene: TRBJ2-5
clone size: NA
CDR3 DNA: TGTGCCAGCAGCATTACCGCGTTTAAACAAGAGACCCAGTACTTC
CDR3 protein: CASSITAFKQETQYF

D gene: NA
V gene: TRBV7-8
J gene: TRBJ2-2
clone size: NA
CDR3 DNA: TGTGCCAGCAGCTCAGTGAACGGGGAGCTGTTTTTT
CDR3 protein: CASSSVNGELFF

D gene: TRBD1
V gene: TRBV19
J gene: TRBJ1-2
clone size: NA
CDR3 DNA: TGTGCCAGTAGAAAGGGGGACAGGAAGAATCATGGCTACACCTTC
CDR3 protein: CASRKGDRKNHGYTF

D gene: NA
V gene: TRBV9
J gene: TRBJ2-3
clone size: NA
CDR3 DNA: TGTGCCAGCAGCAAGACTACCATGAGCACAGATACGCAGTATTTT
CDR3 protein: CASSKTTMSTDTQYF

D gene: TRBD1
V gene: TRBV7-8
J gene: TRBJ2-1
clone size: NA
CDR3 DNA: TGTGCCAGCAGCCAAAGACGGACAGGGGACGGTGAGCAGTTCTTC
CDR3 protein: CASSQRRTGDGEQFF

D gene: NA
V gene: TRBV5-1
J gene: TRBJ1-5
clone size: NA
CDR3 DNA: TGCGCCAGCAGCCATGGGCAGCCCGATCAGCCCCAGCATTTT
CDR3 protein: CASSHGQPDQPQHF

D gene: NA
V gene: TRBV2
J gene: TRBJ2-1
clone size: NA
CDR3 DNA: TGTGCCAGCAGTGACTCGACTAGGAACAATGAGCAGTTCTTC
CDR3 protein: CASSDSTRNNEQFF

D gene: NA
V gene: TRBV7-9
J gene: TRBJ1-2
clone size: NA
CDR3 DNA: TGTGCCAGCAGCTTAGGGAGGAACTATGGCTACACCTTC
CDR3 protein: CASSLGRNYGYTF

D gene: NA
V gene: TRBV19
J gene: TRBJ1-2
clone size: NA
CDR3 DNA: TGTGCCAGTAGTACCTCCGCGGGGATTCTGTATGGCTACACCTTC
CDR3 protein: CASSTSAGILYGYTF

D gene: TRBD2
V gene: TRBV6-6
J gene: TRBJ2-7
clone size: NA
CDR3 DNA: TGTGCCAGCAGCATAGCTGGAAGCGGGGTAGCCTACGAGCAGTACTTC
CDR3 protein: CASSIAGSGVAYEQYF

D gene: TRBD1
V gene: TRBV6-5
J gene: TRBJ1-6
clone size: NA
CDR3 DNA: TGTGCCAGCAGTTACGGGGGGCTAGGGGGCGACTCACCCCTCCACTTT
CDR3 protein: CASSYGGLGGDSPLHF

D gene: TRBD1
V gene: TRBV5-6
J gene: TRBJ2-5
clone size: once
CDR3 DNA: TGTGCCAGCAGCGACGGGACAGGGGGGGAGACCCAGTACTTC
CDR3 protein: CASSDGTGGETQYF

D gene: TRBD1
V gene: TRBV2
J gene: TRBJ1-2
clone size: NA
CDR3 DNA: TGTGCCAGCAGTGAAATGCAGGGGGCCCATGGCTACACCTTC
CDR3 protein: CASSEMQGAHGYTF

D gene: TRBD1
V gene: TRBV7-9
J gene: TRBJ1-4
clone size: NA
CDR3 DNA: TGTGCCAGCAGCCAAGGACAGGCTAAACTGTTTTTT
CDR3 protein: CASSQGQAKLFF

D gene: TRBD2
V gene: TRBV11-3
J gene: TRBJ2-2
clone size: NA
CDR3 DNA: TGTGCCAGCAGCGGGGTGCGGGAGCGGACCGGGGAGCTGTTTTTT
CDR3 protein: CASSGVRERTGELFF

D gene: TRBD1
V gene: TRBV20-1
J gene: TRBJ1-5
clone size: NA
CDR3 DNA: TGCAGTGCTAGTCTGGGACAGGGGTTAATTCAGCCCCAGCATTTT
CDR3 protein: CSASLGQGLIQPQHF

D gene: NA
V gene: TRBV27
J gene: TRBJ2-1
clone size: NA
CDR3 DNA: TGTGCCAGCAGTTTAGCGGGTTCCTATGAGCAGTTCTTC
CDR3 protein: CASSLAGSYEQFF